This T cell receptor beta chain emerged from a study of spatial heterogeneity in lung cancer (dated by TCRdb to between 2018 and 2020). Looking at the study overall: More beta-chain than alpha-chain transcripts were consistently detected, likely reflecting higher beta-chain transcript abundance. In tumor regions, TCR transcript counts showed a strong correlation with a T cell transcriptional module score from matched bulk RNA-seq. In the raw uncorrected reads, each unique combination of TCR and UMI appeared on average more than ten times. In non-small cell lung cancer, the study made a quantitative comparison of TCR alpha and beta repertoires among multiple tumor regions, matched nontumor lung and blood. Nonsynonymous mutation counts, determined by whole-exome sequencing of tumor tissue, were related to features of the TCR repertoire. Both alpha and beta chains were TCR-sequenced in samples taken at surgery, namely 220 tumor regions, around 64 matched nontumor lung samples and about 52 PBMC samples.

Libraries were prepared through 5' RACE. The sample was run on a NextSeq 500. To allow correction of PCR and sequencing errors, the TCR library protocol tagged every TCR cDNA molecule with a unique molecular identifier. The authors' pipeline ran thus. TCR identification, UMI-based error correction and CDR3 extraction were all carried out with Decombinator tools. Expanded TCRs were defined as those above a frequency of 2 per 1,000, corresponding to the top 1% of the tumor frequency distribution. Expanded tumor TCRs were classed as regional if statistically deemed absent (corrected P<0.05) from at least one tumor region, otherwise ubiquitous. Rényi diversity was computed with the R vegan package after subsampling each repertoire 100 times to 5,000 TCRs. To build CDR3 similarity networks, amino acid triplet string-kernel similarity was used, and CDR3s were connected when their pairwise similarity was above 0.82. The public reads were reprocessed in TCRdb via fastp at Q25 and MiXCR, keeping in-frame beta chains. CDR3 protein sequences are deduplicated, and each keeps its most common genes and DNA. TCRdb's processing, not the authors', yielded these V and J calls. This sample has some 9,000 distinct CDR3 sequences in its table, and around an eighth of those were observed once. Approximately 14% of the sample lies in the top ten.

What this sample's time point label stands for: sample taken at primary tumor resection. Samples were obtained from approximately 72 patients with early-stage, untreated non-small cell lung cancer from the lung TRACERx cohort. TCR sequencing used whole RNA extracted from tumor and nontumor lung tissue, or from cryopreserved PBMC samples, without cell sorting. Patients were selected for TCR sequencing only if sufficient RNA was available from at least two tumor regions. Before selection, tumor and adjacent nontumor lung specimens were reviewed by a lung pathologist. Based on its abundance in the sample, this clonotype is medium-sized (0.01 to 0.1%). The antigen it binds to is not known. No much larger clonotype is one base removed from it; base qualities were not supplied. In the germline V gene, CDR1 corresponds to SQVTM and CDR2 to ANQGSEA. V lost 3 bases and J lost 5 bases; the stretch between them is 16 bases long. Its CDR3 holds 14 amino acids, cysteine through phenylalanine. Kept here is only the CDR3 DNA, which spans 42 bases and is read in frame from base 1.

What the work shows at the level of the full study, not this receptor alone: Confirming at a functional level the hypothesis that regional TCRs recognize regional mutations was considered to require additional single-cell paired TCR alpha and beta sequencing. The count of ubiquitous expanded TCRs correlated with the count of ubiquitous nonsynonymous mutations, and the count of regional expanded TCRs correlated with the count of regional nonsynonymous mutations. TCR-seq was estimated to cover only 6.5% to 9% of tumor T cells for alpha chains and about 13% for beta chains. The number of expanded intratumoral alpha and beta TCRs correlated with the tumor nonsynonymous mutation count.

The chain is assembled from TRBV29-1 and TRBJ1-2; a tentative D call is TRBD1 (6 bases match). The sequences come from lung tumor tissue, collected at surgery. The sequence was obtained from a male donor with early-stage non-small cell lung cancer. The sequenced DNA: TGCAGCGTTGATAAGGGGGGTGCGAGGTATGGCTACACCTTC. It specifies CSVDKGGARYGYTF.